These 21 T cell receptor beta chains were sequenced from one sample in a study of tissue T cells after allogeneic stem cell transplantation (dated by TCRdb to the early 2020s). Libraries were constructed by the immunoSEQ multiplex PCR assay. The table was pulled from immuneACCESS by TCRdb, which kept in-frame rearrangements only. Such tables lose some clones; where checked, under half of the loss comes from unresolved V genes, and the rest has no known cause. The sample profile shows just under 10,000 clones; about three fifths of them were found once. The top ten hold about 10% of the sample. In light of the paper, this sample's time point label describes: human tissue collected at research (rapid) autopsy. This sample comprised tissue from the jejunum, obtained at autopsy. Receptors were obtained from a woman aged 18-50 years with breast cancer.

This clone was observed a few times. CDR3 loop: CASSLNPGRGYGYTF. As DNA, the CDR3 is TGTGCCAGCAGCTTAAACCCAGGCCGCGGCTATGGCTACACCTTC. The chain couples TRBV7-3 to TRBJ1-2; D not certain. The CDR3 loop spans 15 amino acids. Germline V lookup: CDR1 SGHTA, CDR2 FQGTGA. The V end lost 1 base, the J end lost 4 bases, and 13 bases lay between the germline ends.

The chain couples TRBV5-1 to TRBJ1-1; TRBD1 agrees at 10 bases. The germline V gene encodes CDR1 SGHRS and CDR2 YFSETQ. The CDR3 totals 13 residues. After removal of 4 bases from V and 6 bases from J, the junction contained 3 bases not matched to a gene. This CDR3 reads CASSQTGGPEAFF. In DNA, the CDR3 is TGCGCCAGCAGCCAGACAGGGGGCCCTGAAGCTTTCTTT.

The genes are TRBV15 and TRBJ2-1, with D possibly being TRBD2 (6 bases). V was cut by 6 bases and J by 3 bases, with 12 bases left in between. Germline CDR1 and CDR2: LNHNV and YYDKDF (reference sequence). The length of the CDR3 is 14 residues. The CDR3 DNA reads as TGTGCCACCAGTCCGGGAGCGGTCTACAATGAGCAGTTCTTC. Amino acid sequence: CATSPGAVYNEQFF.

The genes are TRBV5-1 and TRBJ2-3; D call uncertain. CDR1 is SGHRS, CDR2 YFSETQ, per germline. Trimming took off 1 base at V and 1 base at J, with 7 bases between the two ends. This CDR3 has 14 residues. The CDR3 sequence is CASSLSPGTDTQYF. In DNA form, the CDR3 reads TGCGCCAGCAGCTTGTCCCCTGGCACAGATACGCAGTATTTT.

The rearrangement joins TRBV19 to TRBJ1-1; 7 positions agree with TRBD1. Trimming took 2 bases from V and 11 from J; bases not matched to a gene: 5. The length of the CDR3 is 12 residues. CDR1 LNHDA and CDR2 SQIVND come from the germline V gene (reference sequence). This CDR3 is CASSIPPGQAFF. CDR3 sequence (DNA): TGTGCCAGTAGTATACCACCGGGACAGGCTTTCTTT.

The rearrangement links TRBV18 to TRBJ1-1, with D maybe TRBD1 (5 bases). This CDR3 spans 15 amino acids. The germline V gene has CDR1 KGHSH and CDR2 LQKENI. V was cut by 4 bases and J by 4 bases, with 16 bases left in between. The chain's CDR3 is CASSLSGGLGTEAFF. The CDR3 DNA is TGTGCCAGCTCACTCAGCGGGGGGTTGGGCACTGAAGCTTTCTTT.

The J gene is TRBJ2-1, the V gene TRBV6-2 or TRBV6-3; TRBD1 is a possible D gene (6 bases). CDR1 is MNHEY and CDR2 is SVGEGT in the germline V gene. Trimming stripped 5 bases from V and 8 bases from J, with 10 bases between. The CDR3 is 12 amino acids. The CDR3 reads CASSPQGYEQFF. The DNA for the CDR3 is TGTGCCAGCAGTCCACAGGGCTATGAGCAGTTCTTC.

This clone is termed medium-sized. The CDR3, as DNA: TGTGCCAGCAGCGGCGGGCGGGGTAGATACAATGAGCAGTTCTTC. Its protein product is CASSGGRGRYNEQFF. This chain links TRBV9 with TRBJ2-1; possibly TRBD2 for D (6 bases). Germline V gives CDR1 SGDLS, CDR2 YYNGEE. This CDR3 comprises 15 residues. The V end lost 3 bases, the J end lost 4 bases, and 14 bases lay between the germline ends. Full variable domain (missing parts from reference TRBV9 and TRBJ2-1): DSGVTQTPKHLITATGQRVTLRCSPRSGDLSVYWYQQSLDQGLQFLIQYYNGEERAKGNILERFSAQQFPDLHSELNLSSLELGDSALYFCASSGGRGRYNEQFFGPGTRLTVL.

The chain carries TRBV18 and TRBJ2-7; D is perhaps TRBD2 (6 bases). Trimming took off 2 bases at V and 4 bases at J, with 12 bases between the two ends. This CDR3 spans 14 amino acids. From germline, CDR1 is KGHSH and CDR2 LQKENI. The CDR3 DNA sequence: TGTGCCAGCTCACCAGAGGGAGGACCTTACGAGCAGTACTTC. Its protein product is CASSPEGGPYEQYF.

This chain links TRBV5-1 with TRBJ1-4; D gene unclear. From germline, CDR1 is SGHRS and CDR2 YFSETQ. The CDR3 is 13 residues long. Trimming shortened V by 2 bases and J by 6 bases, and 8 bases separated the two germline ends. Here the CDR3 reads CASSFLTDEKLFF. Here the CDR3 DNA reads TGCGCCAGCAGCTTCCTGACGGATGAAAAACTGTTTTTT.

This sequence joins TRBV28 and TRBJ2-3; D is ambiguous. The germline V gene has CDR1 MDHEN and CDR2 SYDVKM. The CDR3 sequence is 15 residues long. Trimming removed 2 bases from V and 0 bases from J, with 9 bases in between. The CDR3 here is CASSLPGRSTDTQYF. The CDR3 DNA follows: TGTGCCAGCAGTTTACCAGGCCGGAGCACAGATACGCAGTATTTT.

Regarding this clone: The same CDR3 also results from other DNA sequences found in this sample. This rearrangement joins TRBV30 to TRBJ2-5; possibly TRBD2 for D (5 bases). The CDR3 covers 13 residues. Trimming cost V 0 bases and J 3 bases, with 8 bases left between them. Germline CDR1 is GTSNPN and CDR2 is SVGIG (reference sequence). CDR3 loop: CAWSVGSEETQYF. In DNA, the CDR3 is TGTGCCTGGAGTGTGGGGAGTGAAGAGACCCAGTACTTC.

The chain carries TRBV30 and TRBJ2-5; D perhaps matches TRBD2 (5 bases). V lost 1 base, J lost 4 bases, and 7 bases lay in between. CDR3 length: 12 amino acids. Germline assignment: CDR1 GTSNPN and CDR2 SVGIG (reference sequence). CDR3 amino acids: CAWSEGRETQYF. CDR3 DNA: TGTGCCTGGAGTGAAGGGAGAGAGACCCAGTACTTC.

This clone came up a few times. The chain recombines TRBV6-5 with TRBJ2-5; D is undetermined. V gave up 2 bases and J gave up 0 bases, with 7 bases separating them. In germline, CDR1 is MNHEY, CDR2 SVGAGI. The CDR3 runs to 14 residues. CDR3 DNA: TGTGCCAGCAGTTACCTACGGAACCAAGAGACCCAGTACTTC. It encodes CASSYLRNQETQYF.

The chain links TRBV7-2 to TRBJ1-1; the D is unclear. V was trimmed by 2 bases and J by 2 bases, leaving 9 bases between them. The CDR3 loop spans 14 amino acids. The germline V gene has CDR1 SGHTA and CDR2 FQGNSA. The CDR3 spells CASSLQNGNTEAFF. The CDR3, as DNA: TGTGCCAGCAGCTTACAAAACGGAAACACTGAAGCTTTCTTT.

This clone occurred a few times. V is TRBV7-9 and J is TRBJ2-1; 9 bases fit TRBD2. Germline CDR1 is SEHNR and CDR2 is FQNEAQ (reference sequence). The CDR3 is 19 amino acids. V lost 1 base, J lost 3 bases, and 13 bases stayed unmatched. CDR3 bases: TGTGCCAGCAGCTTAGTAGCTGGGACGGGGCGGGGGGGCTACAATGAGCAGTTCTTC. Translated: CASSLVAGTGRGGYNEQFF.

This clone counts as medium-sized (0.01 to 0.1%). The chain recombines TRBV4-3 with TRBJ2-3; 7 nucleotides match TRBD1. Losses at the gene ends were 6 bases for V and 6 bases for J; bases not matched to a gene: 15. The CDR3 is 16 residues long. Germline V gives CDR1 LGHNA, CDR2 YSLEER. DNA for the CDR3: TGCGCCAGCAGACATCGACAGGGCGGGCGTGCGGATACGCAGTATTTT. It is translated as CASRHRQGGRADTQYF.

The CDR3 is CAWSGSTYEQYF. In DNA, the CDR3 is TGTGCCTGGAGTGGGTCCACCTACGAGCAGTACTTC. V is TRBV30 and J is TRBJ2-7; D ambiguous. V lost 1 base and J lost 2, with 6 bases in between. The length of the CDR3 is 12 residues. Germline CDR1 is GTSNPN and CDR2 is SVGIG (reference sequence).

A word on this clone: A much larger clone lies one base from this, so it may be a read error. The rearrangement joins TRBV5-1 to TRBJ2-5, with unresolved D. V lost 5 bases and J 0 bases, leaving 2 bases between the germline ends. Germline V gene lookup returns CDR1 SGHRS and CDR2 YFSETQ. This CDR3 comprises 11 residues. The CDR3 region is CASRYQETQYF. In DNA form, the CDR3 reads TGCGCCAGCAGGTACCAAGAGACCCAGTACTTC. Using reference TRBV5-1 and TRBJ2-5 for the parts outside the CDR3, the full variable domain is KAGVTQTPRYLIKTRGQQVTLSCSPISGHRSVSWYQQTPGQGLQFLFEYFSETQRNKGNFPGRFSGRQFSNSRSEMNVSTLELGDSALYLCASRYQETQYFGPGTRLLVL.

The V and J genes are TRBV28 and TRBJ2-3, with D uncertain. In germline, CDR1 is MDHEN, CDR2 SYDVKM. V lost 11 bases, J lost 6 bases, and 15 bases lay in between. CDR3 size: 12 residues. The CDR3 sequence is CAGAGGSDTQYF. The CDR3 DNA sequence: TGTGCCGGAGCCGGTGGCTCTGATACGCAGTATTTT.

V usage is TRBV2 and J usage is TRBJ2-3; TRBD2 might be the D (5 bases). The ends were cut back, 4 bases at V and 5 bases at J, with 7 bases in the middle. CDR3 length: 12 residues. Germline CDR1 reads SNHLY; CDR2 reads FYNNEI. CDR3 coding DNA: TGTGCCAGCAGTGGGGAGAGAGATACGCAGTATTTT. This translates into CASSGERDTQYF.